This TCR beta chain emerged from a study of T cell changes during pregnancy in multiple sclerosis. Losses at the gene ends were 4 bases for V and 5 bases for J; bases not matched to a gene: 6. Germline CDR1 reads LNHDA; CDR2 reads SQIVND (reference sequence). The CDR3 runs to 15 residues. Measured with immunoSEQ multiplex PCR; TCRdb has only the in-frame clones, and not every one. The profile shows around 95,000 clones, 92% of them singletons. On this clone: Other nucleotide sequences in the sample specify the same CDR3.

The chain couples TRBV19 to TRBJ2-5, with TRBD1 identical over 11 bases. The sample here was peripheral blood, taken after pregnancy. This TCR was sampled from a female donor in good health, enrolled as a control in a pregnancy study. The CDR3 DNA sequence: TGTGCCAGTAGTACCGGACAGGGGGCAGGGGAGACCCAGTACTTC. It encodes CASSTGQGAGETQYF.